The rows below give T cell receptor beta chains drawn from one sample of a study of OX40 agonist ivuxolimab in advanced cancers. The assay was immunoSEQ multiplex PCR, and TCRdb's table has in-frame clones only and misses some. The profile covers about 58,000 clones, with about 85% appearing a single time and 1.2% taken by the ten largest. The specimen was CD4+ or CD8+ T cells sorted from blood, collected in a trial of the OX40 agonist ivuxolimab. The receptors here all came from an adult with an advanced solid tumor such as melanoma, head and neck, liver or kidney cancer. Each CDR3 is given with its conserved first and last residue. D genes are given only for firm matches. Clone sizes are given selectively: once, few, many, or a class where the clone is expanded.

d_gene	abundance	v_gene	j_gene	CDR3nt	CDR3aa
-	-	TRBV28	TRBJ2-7	TGTGCCAGCACTAGCAACTACGAGCAGTACTTC	CASTSNYEQYF
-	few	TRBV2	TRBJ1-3	TGTGCCAGCAGTGTGCAAAGCTCTGGAAACACCATATATTTT	CASSVQSSGNTIYF
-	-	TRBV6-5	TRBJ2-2	TGTGCCAGCACCACGGGGAAAACCGGGGAGCTGTTTTTT	CASTTGKTGELFF
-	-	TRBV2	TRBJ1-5	TGTGCCAGCAGCCGATCGGGGCCCAATCAGCCCCAGCATTTT	CASSRSGPNQPQHF
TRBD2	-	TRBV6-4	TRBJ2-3	TGTGCCAGCAGTCGGGGGGGGGCAGATACGCAGTATTTT	CASSRGGADTQYF
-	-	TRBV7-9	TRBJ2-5	TGTGCCAGCAGTACCGCAGAGACCCAGTACTTC	CASSTAETQYF
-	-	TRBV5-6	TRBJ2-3	TGTGCCAGCAAAAGGGCTGGTACAGATACGCAGTATTTT	CASKRAGTDTQYF
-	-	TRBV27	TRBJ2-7	TGTGCCAGCGGCCGGGACCTTGGGAGCCACGAGCAGTACTTC	CASGRDLGSHEQYF
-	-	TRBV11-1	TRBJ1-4	TGTGCCAGCAGCCCCAAACCAGATCCAGAAGAAAAACTGTTTTTT	CASSPKPDPEEKLFF
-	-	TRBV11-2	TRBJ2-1	TGTGCCAGCAGCTCTCTCCGGGATCACAATGAGCAGTTCTTC	CASSSLRDHNEQFF
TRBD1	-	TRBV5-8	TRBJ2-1	TGTGCCAGCATTCTGCCGGCGGGGACAGGGGGCATGTATGAGCAGTTCTTC	CASILPAGTGGMYEQFF
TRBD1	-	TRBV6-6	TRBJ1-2	TGTGCCAGCAGTTCTGGACAGGAGTCGTATGGCTACACCTTC	CASSSGQESYGYTF
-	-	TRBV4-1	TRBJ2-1	TGCGCCAGCAGTCCTCGACATGTCTACAATGAGCAGTTCTTC	CASSPRHVYNEQFF
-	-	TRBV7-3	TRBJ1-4	TGTGCCAGCAGCTTAAAGCCTCCCACTGCAACTAATGAAAAACTGTTTTTT	CASSLKPPTATNEKLFF
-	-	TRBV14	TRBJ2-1	TGTGCCAGCAGCCAAGCGCTCAATGAGCAGTTCTTC	CASSQALNEQFF
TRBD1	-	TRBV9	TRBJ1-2	TGTGCCAGCAGCGTAGTTGGGACAGGGGTATATGGCTACACCTTC	CASSVVGTGVYGYTF
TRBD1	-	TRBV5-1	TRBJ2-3	TGCGCCAGCAGCTTGGGCACAGGGGACCCCAGCACAGATACGCAGTATTTT	CASSLGTGDPSTDTQYF
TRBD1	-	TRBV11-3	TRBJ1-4	TGTGCCAGCAGCTTGGGACAGGGCGCTGAAAAACTGTTTTTT	CASSLGQGAEKLFF
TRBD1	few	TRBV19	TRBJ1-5	TGTGCCAGTAGTATATTTAGCGGACAGGGGTATCAGCCCCAGCATTTT	CASSIFSGQGYQPQHF
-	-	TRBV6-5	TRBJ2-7	TGTGCCAGCAGTTACAGGCTAGCCGTAACCTACGAGCAGTACTTC	CASSYRLAVTYEQYF
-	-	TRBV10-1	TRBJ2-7	TGCGCCAGCAGTATGGACAGATCCTACGAGCAGTACTTC	CASSMDRSYEQYF
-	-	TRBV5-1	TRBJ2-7	TGCGCCAGCAGCTTAAGCACCGCCGTCGCCACCGACTACGAGCAGTACTTC	CASSLSTAVATDYEQYF
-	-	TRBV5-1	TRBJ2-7	TGCGCCAGCAGCTTGACTGGGAGAACGGAGGAGCAGTACTTC	CASSLTGRTEEQYF
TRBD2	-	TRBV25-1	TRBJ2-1	TGTGCCAGCAGATCGGGGGGACCCTACAATGAGCAGTTCTTC	CASRSGGPYNEQFF
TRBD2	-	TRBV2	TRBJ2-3	TGTGCCAGCAGTGAAGTAGCGGGAGTATTAGATACGCAGTATTTT	CASSEVAGVLDTQYF